The T cell receptor (beta chain) described here comes from a study of blood T cell repertoires in COVID-19 (dated by TCRdb to about 2020). A note on the overall study: The collaborator samples originated in the United States, Italy and Spain and spanned the acute and convalescent phases of COVID-19. The repertoires were made available in a free public database intended to serve as a resource for research on the immune response to SARS-CoV-2. Nearly every sample came with metadata listing a de-identified subject ID, COVID-19 status, age in years and sex. The prospective study material was composed of cDNA or gDNA derived from T cells, B-cell-depleted T cells, or PBMCs. The samples were drawn from the first 160 participants of the ongoing ImmuneRACE study and from roughly 1,300 subjects provided by 6 global collaborators. Where available, HLA class I and class II types were obtained from metadata supplied by the sample provider rather than from assay-based typing. Deeply sampled blood TCRbeta repertoires from subjects exposed to, actively infected with, or recovered from COVID-19 were included in the dataset. Broader findings and caveats from the paper: How much clinical and demographic metadata was included differed by source and by participant, and the metadata was provided uncurated.

Collaborating institutions collected whole blood in K2EDTA tubes following their own protocols. For TCRbeta analysis, collaborators shipped samples in one of three forms: frozen whole blood, isolated PBMCs, or DNA extracted from either of those sample types. TCRbeta CDR3 regions were amplified from genomic DNA by means of the immunoSEQ Assay, a bias-controlled multiplex PCR. In the authors' own workflow: The number of nucleated cells in each sample was estimated from the amplification of reference gene primers within the assay. To quantify the absolute abundance of each unique TCRbeta CDR3 rearrangement, sequence reads were collapsed and filtered. Productive Simpson clonality was computed per sample as the square root of Simpson's diversity index over productive rearrangements. The source is immuneACCESS, and TCRdb retained only in-frame sequences with V and J called. Part of the clones is not carried over; for the studies checked, unresolved V genes explain less than half of this, and the remainder is unexplained. V and J calls and clone size are given by that table; D and trimming were obtained from the DNA. In all, the sample holds over 90,000 clones, and roughly 86% of those were seen once. The ten biggest clones cover approximately 6.7% of the sample.

CDR1 and CDR2 were assigned from the germline V gene as SGHRS and YFSETQ. V gives up 7 bases and J gives up 3 bases, and the segment between their germline ends measures 14 bases. Spanning cysteine to valine, the CDR3 consists of 13 amino acids. The DNA shown is the 39-base CDR3, in frame from base 1. A word on this clone: Its antigen remains unidentified. No base-level quality is on record; no much larger clone is a single base apart.

This clonotype was sampled from a middle-aged man with active or convalescent COVID-19. The sequenced sample was peripheral blood. The sequence links TRBV5-1 to TRBJ2-7; the D gene cannot be resolved reliably. The DNA is as follows: TGCGCCAGCCGACCGACACCCGACTACGAGCAGTACGTC. It translates to CASRPTPDYEQYV.